The clone carrying this TCR beta chain has a count of ten or more. The target antigen is unknown. Germline values: CDR1 SGHTA, CDR2 FQGNSA. The CDR3 runs to 15 residues. Trimming shortened V by 3 bases and J by 0 bases, and 6 bases separated the two germline ends. This sample was included in a study of T-cell memory formation after mild COVID-19. A single record per CDR3 protein comes from TCRdb applying MiXCR to the 5' RACE reads. Among about 470,000 distinct CDR3 sequences, more than 20% were seen once, and the ten largest hold under 15%. Findings and limits, study-wide: Mainly in CM and EM were contracting CD4+ clones; CD8+ were in EMRA.

The sequencing sample was made of PBMCs or a T cell subset sorted from them (not recorded which). The TCR originated in an adult woman who had mild COVID-19 (a few samples of this study predate the infection). Cell type and time point are not known. This chain connects TRBV7-2 to TRBJ2-6, with D possibly matching TRBD1 (5 bases). Here the CDR3 reads CASSFQGSGANVLTF. The CDR3 DNA reads as TGTGCCAGCAGCTTCCAGGGCTCTGGGGCCAACGTCCTGACTTTC.